This T cell receptor (beta chain) comes out of a study of shared clonotypes between healthy human individuals. As concerns this clone: Its matching antigen is unknown.

The table came from immunoSEQ multiplex PCR; TCRdb's copy has only in-frame clones and leaves some out. The sample contains 1 million to 1.3 million clones, 78% of which appear only once. Trimming took off 0 bases at V and 7 bases at J, with 16 bases between the two ends. The CDR3 totals 16 residues. Looked up from germline, CDR1 is MGHRA and CDR2 is YSYEKL. Study findings and constraints: As a rule, naive subsets had a larger estimated richness than memory subsets.

The clonotype comes from a man aged 18 to 29 in good health. Some clones in this sample may be carry-over from other donors' samples. The V gene is TRBV4-1, the J gene TRBJ2-1; maybe TRBD2 (6 bases). Source material: memory CD4+ T cells from PBMCs. Sample subset: CD45RA-negative fraction. Written as DNA, the CDR3 is TGCGCCAGCAGCCAAGAAGGAGCGGAGGGGAGGAATGAGCAGTTCTTC. This sequence encodes CASSQEGAEGRNEQFF.